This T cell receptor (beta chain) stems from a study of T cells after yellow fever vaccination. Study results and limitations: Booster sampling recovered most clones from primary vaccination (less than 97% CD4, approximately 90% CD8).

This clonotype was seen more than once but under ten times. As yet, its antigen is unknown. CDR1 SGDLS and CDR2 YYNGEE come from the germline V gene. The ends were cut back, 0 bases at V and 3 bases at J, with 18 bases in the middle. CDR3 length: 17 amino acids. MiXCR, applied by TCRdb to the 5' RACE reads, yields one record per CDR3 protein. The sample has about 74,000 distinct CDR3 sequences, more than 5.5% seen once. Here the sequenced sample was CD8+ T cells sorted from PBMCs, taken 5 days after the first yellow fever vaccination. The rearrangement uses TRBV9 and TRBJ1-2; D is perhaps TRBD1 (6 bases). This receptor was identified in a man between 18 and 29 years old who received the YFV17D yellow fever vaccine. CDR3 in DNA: TGTGCCAGCAGCGTAGCTACGGGGGGGGGACACGACTATGGCTACACCTTC. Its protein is CASSVATGGGHDYGYTF.